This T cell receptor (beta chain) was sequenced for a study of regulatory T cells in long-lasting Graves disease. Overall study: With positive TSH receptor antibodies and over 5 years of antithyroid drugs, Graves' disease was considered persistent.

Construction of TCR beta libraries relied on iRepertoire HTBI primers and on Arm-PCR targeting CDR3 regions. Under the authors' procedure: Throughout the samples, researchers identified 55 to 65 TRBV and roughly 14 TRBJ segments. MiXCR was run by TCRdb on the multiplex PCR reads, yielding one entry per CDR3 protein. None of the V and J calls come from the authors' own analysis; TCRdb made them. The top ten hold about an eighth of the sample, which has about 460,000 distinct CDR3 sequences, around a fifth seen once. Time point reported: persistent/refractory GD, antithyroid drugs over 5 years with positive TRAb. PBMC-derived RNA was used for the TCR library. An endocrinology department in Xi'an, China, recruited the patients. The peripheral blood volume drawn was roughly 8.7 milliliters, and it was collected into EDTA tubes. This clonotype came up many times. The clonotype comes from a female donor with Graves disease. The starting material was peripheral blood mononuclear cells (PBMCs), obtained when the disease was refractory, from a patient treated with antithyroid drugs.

CDR3 sequence reads: CASSFKGAGGYTF. CDR3 bases: TGTGCCAGCAGTTTTAAGGGGGCAGGTGGCTACACCTTC. The chain employs TRBV27 and TRBJ1-2, with 7 bases aligning to TRBD1. Germline V CDR1 and CDR2: MNHEY, SMNVEV (reference sequence). Losses at the gene ends were 3 bases for V and 7 bases for J; bases not matched to a gene: 5. The CDR3 loop spans 13 amino acids.